This T cell receptor (beta chain) is drawn from a study of blood T cells in healthy people across ages. V lost 1 base to trimming and J lost 5 bases, with 14 bases between them. The CDR3 contains 15 residues. CDR1 DFQATT and CDR2 SNEGSKA come from the germline V gene (reference sequence). Notes on the study in general: Age advanced and TCR beta diversity per million T cells fell, roughly linearly.

Primers used in a second PCR of about 6 to 11 cycles were a sample-barcoded 5' primer and a J-beta primer mix. TCRdb re-called the 5' RACE reads with MiXCR, one entry per CDR3 protein. The sample holds around 1.5 million distinct CDR3 sequences; around 36% are singletons and the top ten take roughly 12%. As for this clonotype: What it binds is not known.

The chain combines TRBV20-1 with TRBJ2-2; D is unresolved. Material: blood. This clonotype was sampled from a woman aged 25-40 years in good health. The CDR3 nucleotides read TGCAGTGCTAGAGCCTTCACCCGATTGACCGGGGAGCTGTTTTTT. Translated, it gives CSARAFTRLTGELFF.